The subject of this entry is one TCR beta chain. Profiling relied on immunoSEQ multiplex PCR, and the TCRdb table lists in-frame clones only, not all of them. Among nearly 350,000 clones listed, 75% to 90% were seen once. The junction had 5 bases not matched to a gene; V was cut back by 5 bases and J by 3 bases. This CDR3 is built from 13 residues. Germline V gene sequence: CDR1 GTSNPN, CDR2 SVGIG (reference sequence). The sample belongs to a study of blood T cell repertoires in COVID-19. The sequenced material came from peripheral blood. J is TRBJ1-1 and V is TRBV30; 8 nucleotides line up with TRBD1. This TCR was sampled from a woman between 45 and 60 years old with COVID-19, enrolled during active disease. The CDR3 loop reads CAWGGQGYTEAFF. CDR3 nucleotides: TGTGCCTGGGGAGGACAGGGATACACTGAAGCTTTCTTT.